This record concerns one T cell receptor beta chain sequence. Antigen: not known. The data derive from a study of OX40 agonist ivuxolimab in advanced cancers. Study-level information: Patient treatment consisted of intravenous ivuxolimab administration every 2 weeks at 0.01 to 10 mg/kg.

General observations from the study: A proportion of nonresponders additionally exhibited low normalized T-cell clonal expansion.

The assay was immunoSEQ multiplex PCR, and TCRdb's table has in-frame clones only and misses some. The table shows roughly 63,000 clones, with roughly 89% occurring only once. Per the germline V gene, CDR1 is SGHNT and CDR2 is YYREEE (reference sequence). The CDR3 is made up of 14 amino acids. The ends lost 0 bases at V and 7 bases at J; junction bases unmatched: 2. Samples of blood were obtained at baseline, on cycle 4 day 1, and on cycle 7 day 1. The input for sequencing was CD4+ or CD8+ T cells sorted from blood, taken in a trial of the OX40 agonist ivuxolimab. The chain is built from TRBV5-4 and TRBJ1-4, with TRBD1 matching 8 bases. This clonotype was obtained from an adult with an advanced solid tumor such as melanoma, head and neck, liver or kidney cancer. This CDR3 reads CASSLGTGLEKLFF. In DNA, the CDR3 is TGTGCCAGCAGCTTGGGGACAGGGCTTGAAAAACTGTTTTTT. Looking up the rest from reference TRBV5-4 and TRBJ1-4 gives the full variable domain: ETGVTQSPTHLIKTRGQQVTLRCSSQSGHNTVSWYQQALGQGPQFIFQYYREEENGRGNFPPRFSGLQFPNYSSELNVNALELDDSALYLCASSLGTGLEKLFFGSGTQLSVL.